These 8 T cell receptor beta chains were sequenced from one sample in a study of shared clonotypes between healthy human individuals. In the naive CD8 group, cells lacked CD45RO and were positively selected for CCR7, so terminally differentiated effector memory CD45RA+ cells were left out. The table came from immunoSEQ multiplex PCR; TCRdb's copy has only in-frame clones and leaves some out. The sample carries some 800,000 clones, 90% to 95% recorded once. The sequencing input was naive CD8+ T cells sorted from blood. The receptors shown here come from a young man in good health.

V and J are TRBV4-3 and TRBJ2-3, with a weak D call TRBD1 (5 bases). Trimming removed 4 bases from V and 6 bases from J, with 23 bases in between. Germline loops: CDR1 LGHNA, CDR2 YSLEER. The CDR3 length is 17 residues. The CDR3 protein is CASSPIGLGQGFDTQYF. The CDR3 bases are TGCGCCAGCAGCCCCATTGGGTTAGGTCAGGGATTCGATACGCAGTATTTT.

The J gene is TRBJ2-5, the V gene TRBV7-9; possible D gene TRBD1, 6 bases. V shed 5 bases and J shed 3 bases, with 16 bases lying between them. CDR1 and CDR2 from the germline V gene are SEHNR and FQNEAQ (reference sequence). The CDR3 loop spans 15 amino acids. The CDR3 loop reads CASSKTGILEETQYF. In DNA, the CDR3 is TGTGCCAGCAGCAAAACAGGGATCCTTGAAGAGACCCAGTACTTC.

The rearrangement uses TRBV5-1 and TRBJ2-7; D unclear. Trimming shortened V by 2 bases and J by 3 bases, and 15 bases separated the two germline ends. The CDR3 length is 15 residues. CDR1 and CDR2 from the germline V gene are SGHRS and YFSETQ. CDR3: CASSLETTVDYEQYF. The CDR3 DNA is TGCGCCAGCAGCTTAGAAACCACGGTGGACTACGAGCAGTACTTC.

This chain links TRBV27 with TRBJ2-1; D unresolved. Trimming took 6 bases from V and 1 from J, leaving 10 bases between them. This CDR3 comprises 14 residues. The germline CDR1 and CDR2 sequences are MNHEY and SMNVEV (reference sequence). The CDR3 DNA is TGTGCCAGCAGCAACCTCGTTTCCTACAATGAGCAGTTCTTC. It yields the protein CASSNLVSYNEQFF.

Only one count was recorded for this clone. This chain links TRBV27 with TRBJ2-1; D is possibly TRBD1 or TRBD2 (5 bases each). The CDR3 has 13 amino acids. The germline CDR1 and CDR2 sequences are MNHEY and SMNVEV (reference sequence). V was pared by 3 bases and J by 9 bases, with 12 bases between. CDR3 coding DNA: TGTGCCAGCAGTTTGGGACCCCGGCGTGAGCAGTTCTTC. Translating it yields CASSLGPRREQFF.

Here the CDR3 reads CASSQTSGRDNEQFF. In nucleotides, the CDR3 is TGTGCCAGCAGCCAAACTAGCGGGAGAGACAATGAGCAGTTCTTC. The V gene is TRBV14, the J gene TRBJ2-1; 11 bases are shared with TRBD2. The V segment lost 2 bases and the J segment 5 bases; nucleotides outside the gene matches: 2. The CDR3 loop spans 15 amino acids. Looked up from germline, CDR1 is SGHDN and CDR2 is FVKESK.

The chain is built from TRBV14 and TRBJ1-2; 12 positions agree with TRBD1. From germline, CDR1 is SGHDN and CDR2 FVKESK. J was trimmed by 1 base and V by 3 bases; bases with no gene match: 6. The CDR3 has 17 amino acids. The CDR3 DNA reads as TGTGCCAGCAGCCATAGGGACAGGGGGCGAGATAACTATGGCTACACCTTC. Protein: CASSHRDRGRDNYGYTF.

CDR3 amino acids: CASSRAGQGVREGYTF. For the CDR3, the DNA is TGTGCCAGCTCCCGGGCGGGGCAGGGGGTGAGGGAAGGCTACACCTTC. The chain links TRBV27 to TRBJ1-2; 7 positions agree with TRBD1. CDR3 length: 16 residues. Germline lookup yields CDR1 MNHEY and CDR2 SMNVEV (reference sequence). Trimming cost V 8 bases and J 8 bases; bases outside gene matches: 20.